This T cell receptor (beta chain) appears in the sequencing data of a study of CXCR3-negative and CXCR3-positive naive CD8 T cells. Study results and limitations: Diversity was high in both naive subsets and much lower in memory cells. TRB CDR3 properties were used to infer TCR strength, and surface CD5 was comparable between naive subsets. Naive CXCR3-negative cells resembled naive CXCR3-positive cells in TRBV-TRBJ usage; memory cells differed.

This CDR3 has 15 amino acids. Germline assignment: CDR1 MNHEY and CDR2 SVGAGI. Through 5' RACE with UMI labels, the TRB cDNA libraries were prepared. TCRdb re-called the 5' RACE reads; one entry per CDR3 protein, DNA not given. This repertoire comprises 38,000 or so distinct CDR3 sequences; its ten largest clones make up roughly 15%. In regard to this clonotype: Its matching antigen is unknown.

This TCR derives from a human donor in good health. Some clones in this sample may be carry-over from other donors' samples. Material for sequencing was memory CD8+ T cells from blood. V and J are TRBV6-5 and TRBJ1-3; TCRdb lists TRBD1, though no DNA is available to test this call. This CDR3 reads CASSSSGTVGNTIYF.